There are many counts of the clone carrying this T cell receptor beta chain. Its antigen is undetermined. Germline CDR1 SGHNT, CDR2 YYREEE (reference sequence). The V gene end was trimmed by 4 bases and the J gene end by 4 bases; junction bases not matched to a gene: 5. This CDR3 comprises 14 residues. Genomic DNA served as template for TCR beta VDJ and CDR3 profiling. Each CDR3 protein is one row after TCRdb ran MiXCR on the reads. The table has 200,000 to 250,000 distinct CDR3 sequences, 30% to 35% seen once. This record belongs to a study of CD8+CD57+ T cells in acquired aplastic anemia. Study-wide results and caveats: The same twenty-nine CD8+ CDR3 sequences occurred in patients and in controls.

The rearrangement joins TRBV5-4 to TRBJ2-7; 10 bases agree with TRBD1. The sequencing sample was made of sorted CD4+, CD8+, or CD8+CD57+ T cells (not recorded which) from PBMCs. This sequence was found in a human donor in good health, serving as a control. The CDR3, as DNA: TGTGCCAGCAGCGTCCGGGACAGGGGTTACGAGCAGTACTTC. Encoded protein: CASSVRDRGYEQYF.